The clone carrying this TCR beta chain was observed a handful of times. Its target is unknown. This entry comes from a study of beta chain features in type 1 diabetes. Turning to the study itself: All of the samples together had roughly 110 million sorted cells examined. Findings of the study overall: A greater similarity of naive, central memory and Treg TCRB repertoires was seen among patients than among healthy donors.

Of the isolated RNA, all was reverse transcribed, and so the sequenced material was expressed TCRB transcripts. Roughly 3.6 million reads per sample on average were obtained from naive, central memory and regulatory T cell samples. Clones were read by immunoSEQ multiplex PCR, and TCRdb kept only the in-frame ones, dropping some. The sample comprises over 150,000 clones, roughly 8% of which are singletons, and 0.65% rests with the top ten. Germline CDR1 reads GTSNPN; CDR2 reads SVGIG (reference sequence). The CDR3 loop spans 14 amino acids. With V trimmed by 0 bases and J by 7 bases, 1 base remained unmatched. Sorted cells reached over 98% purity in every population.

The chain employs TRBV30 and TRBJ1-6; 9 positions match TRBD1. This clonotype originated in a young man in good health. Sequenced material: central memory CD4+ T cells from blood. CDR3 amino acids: CAWSVGTGNSPLHF. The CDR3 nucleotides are TGTGCCTGGAGTGTTGGGACAGGGAATTCACCCCTCCACTTT.